The T cell receptor (beta chain) described here comes from a study of control samples from healthy donors and cancer patients. Profiled with immunoSEQ multiplex PCR; TCRdb holds only in-frame clones, not every one. The profile shows some 120,000 clones, approximately 90% of them singletons. With 5 bases removed from V and 2 bases from J, the gap between germline ends came to 16 bases. The germline gives CDR1 SGHTA, CDR2 FQGNSA. The CDR3 runs to 15 residues. This TCR was sampled from a woman aged 70-85 years in good health. The V call is TRBV7-2, the J call TRBJ2-7, with D tentatively TRBD2 (7 bases). Sequencing was done on a sample of blood. CDR3 nucleotide sequence: TGTGCCAGCAGCACGGGGGGCGCCCCAACCTACGAGCAGTACTTC. Amino acid sequence: CASSTGGAPTYEQYF.